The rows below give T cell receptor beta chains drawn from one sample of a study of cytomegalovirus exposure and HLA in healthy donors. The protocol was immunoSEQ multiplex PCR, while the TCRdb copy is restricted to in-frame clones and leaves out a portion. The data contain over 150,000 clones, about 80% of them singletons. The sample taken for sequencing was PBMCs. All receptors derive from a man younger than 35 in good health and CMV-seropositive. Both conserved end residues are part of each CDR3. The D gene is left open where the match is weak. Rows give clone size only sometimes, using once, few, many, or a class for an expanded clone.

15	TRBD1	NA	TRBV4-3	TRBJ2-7	TGCGCCAGCAGCCAGCACAGGGGGCGCATCTACGAGCAGTACTTC	CASSQHRGRIYEQYF
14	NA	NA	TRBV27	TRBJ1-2	TGTGCCAGCAGTTTCGGGGGGCCTAACTATGGCTACACCTTC	CASSFGGPNYGYTF
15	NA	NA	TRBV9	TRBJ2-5	TGTGCCAGCAGCGTAGGAGGCGCGTTGAAAGAGACCCAGTACTTC	CASSVGGALKETQYF
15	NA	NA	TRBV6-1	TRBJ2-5	TGTGCCAGCAGTGAAGATGCACGAGAGTTGGAGACCCAGTACTTC	CASSEDARELETQYF
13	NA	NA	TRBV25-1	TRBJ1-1	TGTGCCAGCAGAGATAACTGGGAGGGGGGAGCTTTCTTT	CASRDNWEGGAFF
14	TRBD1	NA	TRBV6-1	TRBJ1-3	TGTGCCAGCGGACAGGGGGCGACTGGAAACACCATATATTTT	CASGQGATGNTIYF
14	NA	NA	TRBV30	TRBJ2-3	TGTGCCTGGAGTTGGGCAGGGAACACAGATACGCAGTATTTT	CAWSWAGNTDTQYF
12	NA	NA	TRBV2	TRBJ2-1	TGTGCCAGCAGCGGACCAGGGGATGAGCAGTTCTTC	CASSGPGDEQFF
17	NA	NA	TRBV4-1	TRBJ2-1	TGCGCCAGCAGCCAGCCGGTGGAGCCCCGGCGGCGCAATGAGCAGTTCTTC	CASSQPVEPRRRNEQFF
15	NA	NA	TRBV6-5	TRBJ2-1	TGTGCCAGCAGTTATGGCAGAAGCTCCTACAATGAGCAGTTCTTC	CASSYGRSSYNEQFF
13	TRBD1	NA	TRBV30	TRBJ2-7	TGTGCCTGGACCCGACAGGGGGCCTACGAGCAGTACTTC	CAWTRQGAYEQYF
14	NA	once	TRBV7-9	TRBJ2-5	TGTGCCAGCAGCTTAGTCAGTATCGGGGAGACCCAGTACTTC	CASSLVSIGETQYF
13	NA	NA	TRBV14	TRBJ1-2	TGTGCCAGCAGCCAAGTTTGGGAGTTGGGCTACACCTTC	CASSQVWELGYTF
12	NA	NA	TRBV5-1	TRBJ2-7	TGCGCCAGCAGCTTGGCAGGGGACGAGCAGTACTTC	CASSLAGDEQYF
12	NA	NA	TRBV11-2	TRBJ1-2	TGTGCCAGCAGCTTAGCCGGGTTAGGCTACACCTTC	CASSLAGLGYTF
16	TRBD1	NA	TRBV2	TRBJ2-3	TGTGCCAGCAGTGATGAGCGACAGGGTGGCACAGATACGCAGTATTTT	CASSDERQGGTDTQYF
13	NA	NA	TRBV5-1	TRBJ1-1	TGCGCCAGCAGGACTACAGAGAACACTGAAGCTTTCTTT	CASRTTENTEAFF
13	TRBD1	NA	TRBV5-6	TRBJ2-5	TGTGCCAGCAGCACCGGGACAGGGGAGACCCAGTACTTC	CASSTGTGETQYF
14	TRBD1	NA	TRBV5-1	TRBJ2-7	TGCGCCAGCAGCGAGGACAGGGAACTCTACGAGCAGTACTTC	CASSEDRELYEQYF
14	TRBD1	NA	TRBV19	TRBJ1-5	TGTGCCAGTAGTACGACAGGGGGCCAGCAGCCCCAGCATTTT	CASSTTGGQQPQHF
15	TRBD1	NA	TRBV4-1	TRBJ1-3	TGCGCCAGCAGCCAACCGGGACAGGGCTTCGACACCATATATTTT	CASSQPGQGFDTIYF
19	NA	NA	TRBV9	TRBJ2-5	TGTGCCAGCAGCGTAGGATCTCGATTAGGAGGGGGGGTGAAAGAGACCCAGTACTTC	CASSVGSRLGGGVKETQYF
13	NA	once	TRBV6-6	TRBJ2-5	TGTGCCAGCAGTGATCACAGGGTAGGAGAGCAGTACTTC	CASSDHRVGEQYF
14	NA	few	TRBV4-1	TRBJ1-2	TGCGCCAGCAGCCAAGATTTGGCAGGGAGGGGCTACACCTTC	CASSQDLAGRGYTF
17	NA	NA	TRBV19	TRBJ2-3	TGTGCCAGTAGTATGGTTACCCGCCCCAGTCTCACAGATACGCAGTATTTT	CASSMVTRPSLTDTQYF
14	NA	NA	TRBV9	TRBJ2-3	TGTGCCAGCAGCGTTTCTAGAAGCGCAGATACGCAGTATTTT	CASSVSRSADTQYF
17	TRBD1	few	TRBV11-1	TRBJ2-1	TGTGCCAGCAGCTTAAGACGCGGGACAGGGGCTTACAATGAGCAGTTCTTC	CASSLRRGTGAYNEQFF
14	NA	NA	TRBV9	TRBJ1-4	TGTGCCAGCAGCCTCGGGACTTGGGAGGAAAAACTGTTTTTT	CASSLGTWEEKLFF
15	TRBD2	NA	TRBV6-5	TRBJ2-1	TGTGCCAGCAGTCCACCGGGAGGGTCCTACAATGAGCAGTTCTTC	CASSPPGGSYNEQFF